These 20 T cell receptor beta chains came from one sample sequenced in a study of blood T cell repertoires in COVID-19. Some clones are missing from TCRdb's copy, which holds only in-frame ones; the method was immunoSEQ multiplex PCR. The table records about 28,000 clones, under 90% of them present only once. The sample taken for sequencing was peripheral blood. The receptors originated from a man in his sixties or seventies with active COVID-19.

The DNA for the CDR3 is TGTGCCAGCAGTTACTCGAGGGGGGGCGGCTACACCTTC. Protein: CASSYSRGGGYTF. The chain carries TRBV6-5 and TRBJ1-2, with D possibly TRBD1 on 6 matching bases. V lost 0 bases to trimming and J lost 8 bases, with 10 bases between them. This CDR3 has 13 residues. CDR1 is MNHEY and CDR2 is SVGAGI in the germline V gene.

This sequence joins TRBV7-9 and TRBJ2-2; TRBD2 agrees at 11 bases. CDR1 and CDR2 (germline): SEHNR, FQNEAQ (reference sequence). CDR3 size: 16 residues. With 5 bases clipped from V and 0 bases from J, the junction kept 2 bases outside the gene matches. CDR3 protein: CASSPGLAANTGELFF. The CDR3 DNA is TGTGCCAGCAGCCCGGGACTAGCGGCGAACACCGGGGAGCTGTTTTTT.

Here the CDR3 DNA reads TGTGCCAGCAGGTCCGGGACAGGGGAATACAATGAGCAGTTCTTC. Its protein product is CASRSGTGEYNEQFF. The chain carries TRBV6-5 and TRBJ2-1; the match to TRBD1 covers 10 bases. Germline loops: CDR1 MNHEY, CDR2 SVGAGI. The J segment lost 4 bases and the V segment lost 6 bases, leaving 6 bases of the junction unmatched. This CDR3 region has 15 residues.

DNA of the CDR3: TGTGCCAGCAGCTCACAAGCAGGGGGCAGCTCTGAAGCTTTCTTT. It yields the protein CASSSQAGGSSEAFF. The genes are TRBV9 and TRBJ1-1, with TRBD1 matching over 8 bases. V trimming: 4 bases; J trimming: 6 bases; junction bases outside the gene matches: 11. The CDR3 loop spans 15 amino acids. The V gene's germline CDR1 is SGDLS and CDR2 YYNGEE.

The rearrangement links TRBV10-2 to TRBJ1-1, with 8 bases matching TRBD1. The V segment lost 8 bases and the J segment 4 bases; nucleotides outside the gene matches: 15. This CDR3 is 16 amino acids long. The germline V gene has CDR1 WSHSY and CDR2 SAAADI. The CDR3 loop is CASGWRQGAGATEAFF. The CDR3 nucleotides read TGCGCCAGCGGTTGGAGGCAGGGGGCTGGCGCCACTGAAGCTTTCTTT.

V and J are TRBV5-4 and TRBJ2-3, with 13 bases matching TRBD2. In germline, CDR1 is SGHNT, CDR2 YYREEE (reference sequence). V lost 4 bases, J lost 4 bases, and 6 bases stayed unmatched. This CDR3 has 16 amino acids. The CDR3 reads CASSTELAGGADTQYF. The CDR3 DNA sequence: TGTGCCAGCAGCACCGAACTAGCGGGGGGGGCAGATACGCAGTATTTT. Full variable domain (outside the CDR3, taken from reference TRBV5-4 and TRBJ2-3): ETGVTQSPTHLIKTRGQQVTLRCSSQSGHNTVSWYQQALGQGPQFIFQYYREEENGRGNFPPRFSGLQFPNYSSELNVNALELDDSALYLCASSTELAGGADTQYFGPGTRLTVL.

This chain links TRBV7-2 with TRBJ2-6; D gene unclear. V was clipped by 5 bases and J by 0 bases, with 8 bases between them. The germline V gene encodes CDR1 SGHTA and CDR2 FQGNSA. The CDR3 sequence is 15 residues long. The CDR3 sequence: CASSPDTSGANVLTF. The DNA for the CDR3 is TGTGCCAGCAGCCCAGACACCTCTGGGGCCAACGTCCTGACTTTC.

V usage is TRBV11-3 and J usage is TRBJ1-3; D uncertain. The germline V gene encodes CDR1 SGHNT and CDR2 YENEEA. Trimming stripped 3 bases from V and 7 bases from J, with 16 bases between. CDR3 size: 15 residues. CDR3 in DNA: TGTGCCAGCAGCTTGGTGGGCCAAGGATCTAACACCATATATTTT. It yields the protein CASSLVGQGSNTIYF.

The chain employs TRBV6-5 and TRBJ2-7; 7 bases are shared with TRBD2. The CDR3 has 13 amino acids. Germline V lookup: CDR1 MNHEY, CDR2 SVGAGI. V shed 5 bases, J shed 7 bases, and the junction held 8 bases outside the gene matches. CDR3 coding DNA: TGTGCCAGCAGTAGACCTTCAGCGGGGGAGCAGTACTTC. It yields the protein CASSRPSAGEQYF.

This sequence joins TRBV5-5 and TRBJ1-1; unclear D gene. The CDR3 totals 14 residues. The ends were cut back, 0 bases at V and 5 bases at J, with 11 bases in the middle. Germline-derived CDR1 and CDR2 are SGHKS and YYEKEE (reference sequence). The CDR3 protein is CASSLGATATEAFF. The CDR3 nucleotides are TGTGCCAGCAGCTTGGGTGCCACAGCTACTGAAGCTTTCTTT.

The CDR3 nucleotides are TGTGCCAGTAGTATCGCAGGACAGGGGGCTGAAGCTTTCTTT. Amino acid sequence: CASSIAGQGAEAFF. This rearrangement joins TRBV19 to TRBJ1-1; the match to TRBD1 covers 10 bases. Germline V CDR1 and CDR2: LNHDA, SQIVND (reference sequence). Trimming at V came to 3 bases and at J to 6 bases, leaving 4 bases not matched to a gene. The CDR3 length is 14 residues.

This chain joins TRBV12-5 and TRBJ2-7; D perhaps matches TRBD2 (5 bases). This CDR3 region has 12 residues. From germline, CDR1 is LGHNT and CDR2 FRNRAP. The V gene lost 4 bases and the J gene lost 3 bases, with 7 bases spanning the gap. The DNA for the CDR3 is TGTGCTAGTGGTTATACTAGCTACGAGCAGTACTTC. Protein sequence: CASGYTSYEQYF.

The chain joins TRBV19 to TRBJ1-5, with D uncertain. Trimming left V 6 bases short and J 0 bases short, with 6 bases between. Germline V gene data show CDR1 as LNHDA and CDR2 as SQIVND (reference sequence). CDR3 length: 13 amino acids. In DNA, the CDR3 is TGTGCCAGTAGGAGAACTAGCAATCAGCCCCAGCATTTT. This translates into CASRRTSNQPQHF.

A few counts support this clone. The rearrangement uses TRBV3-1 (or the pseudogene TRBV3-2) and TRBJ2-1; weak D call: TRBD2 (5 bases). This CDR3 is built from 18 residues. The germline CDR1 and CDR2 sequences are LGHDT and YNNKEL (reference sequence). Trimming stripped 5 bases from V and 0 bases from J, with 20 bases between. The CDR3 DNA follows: TGTGCCAGCAGCACCCTATCCCAACCGGGAAGCTCCTACAATGAGCAGTTCTTC. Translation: CASSTLSQPGSSYNEQFF.

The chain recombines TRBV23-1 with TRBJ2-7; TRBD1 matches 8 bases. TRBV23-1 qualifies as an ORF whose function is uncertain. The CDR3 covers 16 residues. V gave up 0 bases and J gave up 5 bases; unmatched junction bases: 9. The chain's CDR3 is CASSQSGGRGQDEQYF. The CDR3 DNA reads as TGCGCCAGCAGTCAATCGGGTGGCAGGGGGCAGGACGAGCAGTACTTC.

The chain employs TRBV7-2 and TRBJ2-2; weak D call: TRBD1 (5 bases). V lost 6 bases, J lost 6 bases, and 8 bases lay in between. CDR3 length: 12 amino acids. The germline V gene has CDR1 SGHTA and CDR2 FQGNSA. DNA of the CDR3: TGTGCCAGCAGTAGGGGTGCCGGGGAGCTGTTTTTT. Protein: CASSRGAGELFF.

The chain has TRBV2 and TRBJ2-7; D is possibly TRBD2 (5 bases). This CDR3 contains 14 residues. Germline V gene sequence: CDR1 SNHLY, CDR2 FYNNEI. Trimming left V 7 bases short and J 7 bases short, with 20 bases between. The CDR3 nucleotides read TGTGCCAGCAATCTTGACGGGGTGCCTACGGAGCAGTACTTC. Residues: CASNLDGVPTEQYF.

Here the CDR3 reads CASSGQGWEDYTF. The CDR3 nucleotides are TGTGCCAGCAGTGGACAGGGTTGGGAGGACTACACCTTC. The chain has TRBV2 and TRBJ1-2; 7 nucleotides align to TRBD1. Germline loops: CDR1 SNHLY, CDR2 FYNNEI. V shed 4 bases, J shed 10 bases, and the junction held 9 bases outside the gene matches. This CDR3 has 13 residues.

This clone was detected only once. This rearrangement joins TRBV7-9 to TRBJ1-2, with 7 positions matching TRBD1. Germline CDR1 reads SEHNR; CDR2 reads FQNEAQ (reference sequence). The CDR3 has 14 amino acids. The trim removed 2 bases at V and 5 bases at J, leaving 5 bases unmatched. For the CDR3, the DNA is TGTGCCAGCAGCTTACCAGGGGGTATATATGGCTACACCTTC. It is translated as CASSLPGGIYGYTF.

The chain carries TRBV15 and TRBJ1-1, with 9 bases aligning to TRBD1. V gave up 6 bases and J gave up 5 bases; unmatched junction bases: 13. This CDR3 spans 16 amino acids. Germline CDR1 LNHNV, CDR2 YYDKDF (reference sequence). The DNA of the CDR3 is TGTGCCACCAGGACCGCACAGGGGGCAAGGGAAACTGAAGCTTTCTTT. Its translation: CATRTAQGARETEAFF.